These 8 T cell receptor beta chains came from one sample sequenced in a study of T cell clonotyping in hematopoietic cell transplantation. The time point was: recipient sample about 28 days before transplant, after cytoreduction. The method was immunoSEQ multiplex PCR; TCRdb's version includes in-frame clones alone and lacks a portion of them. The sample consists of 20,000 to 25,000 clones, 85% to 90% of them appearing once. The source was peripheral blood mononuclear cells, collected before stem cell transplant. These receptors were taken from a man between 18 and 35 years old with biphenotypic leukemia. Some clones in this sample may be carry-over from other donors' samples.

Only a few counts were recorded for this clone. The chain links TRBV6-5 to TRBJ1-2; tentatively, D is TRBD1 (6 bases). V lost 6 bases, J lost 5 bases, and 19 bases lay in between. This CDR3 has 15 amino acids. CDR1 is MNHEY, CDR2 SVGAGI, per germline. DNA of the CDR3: TGTGCCAGCAGCCGCGGCATTGGGACACTATATGGCTACACCTTC. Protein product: CASSRGIGTLYGYTF.

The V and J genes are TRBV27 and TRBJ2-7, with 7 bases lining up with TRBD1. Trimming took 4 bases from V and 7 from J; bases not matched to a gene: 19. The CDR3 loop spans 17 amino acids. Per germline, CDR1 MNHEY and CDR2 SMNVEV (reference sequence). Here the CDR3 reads CASSSVKVQGPGVEQYF. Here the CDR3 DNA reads TGTGCCAGCAGTTCTGTAAAAGTACAGGGGCCAGGGGTAGAGCAGTACTTC.

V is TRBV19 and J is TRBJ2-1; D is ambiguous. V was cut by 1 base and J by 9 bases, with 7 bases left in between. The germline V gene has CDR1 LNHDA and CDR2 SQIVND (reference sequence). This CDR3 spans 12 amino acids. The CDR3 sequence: CASSIAVGEQFF. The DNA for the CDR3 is TGTGCCAGTAGTATAGCAGTAGGTGAGCAGTTCTTC.

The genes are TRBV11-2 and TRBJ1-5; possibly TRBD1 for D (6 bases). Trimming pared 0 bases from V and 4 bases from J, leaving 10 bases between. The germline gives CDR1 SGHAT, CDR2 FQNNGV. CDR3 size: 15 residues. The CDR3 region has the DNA TGTGCCAGCAGCTTAGAACTGGACAGAAATCAGCCCCAGCATTTT. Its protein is CASSLELDRNQPQHF.

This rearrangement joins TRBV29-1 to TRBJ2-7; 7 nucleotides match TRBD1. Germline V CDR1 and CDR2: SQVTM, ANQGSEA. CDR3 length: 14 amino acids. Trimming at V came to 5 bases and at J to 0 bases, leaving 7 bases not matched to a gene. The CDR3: CSVSTGTDSYEQYF. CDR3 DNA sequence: TGCAGCGTTAGTACCGGGACAGACTCCTACGAGCAGTACTTC.

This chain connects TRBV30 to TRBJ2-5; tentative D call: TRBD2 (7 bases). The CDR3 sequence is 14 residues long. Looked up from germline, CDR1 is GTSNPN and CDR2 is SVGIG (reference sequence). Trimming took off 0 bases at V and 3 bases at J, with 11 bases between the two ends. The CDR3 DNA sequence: TGTGCCTGGAGTGTACCGGGGGGCGAAGAGACCCAGTACTTC. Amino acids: CAWSVPGGEETQYF.

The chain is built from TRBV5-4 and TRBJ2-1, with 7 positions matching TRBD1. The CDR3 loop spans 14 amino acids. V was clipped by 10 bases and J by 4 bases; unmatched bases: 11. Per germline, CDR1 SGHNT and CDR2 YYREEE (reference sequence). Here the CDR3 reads CAGSRQGRYNEQFF. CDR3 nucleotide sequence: TGTGCCGGTTCGCGACAGGGTAGATACAATGAGCAGTTCTTC.

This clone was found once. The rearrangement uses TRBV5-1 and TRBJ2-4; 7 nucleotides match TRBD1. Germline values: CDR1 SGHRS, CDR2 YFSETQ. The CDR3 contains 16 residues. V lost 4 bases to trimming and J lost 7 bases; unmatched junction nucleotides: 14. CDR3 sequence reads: CASSPALDRAGNIQYF. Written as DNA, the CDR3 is TGCGCCAGCAGCCCTGCACTCGACAGGGCGGGTAACATTCAGTACTTC.